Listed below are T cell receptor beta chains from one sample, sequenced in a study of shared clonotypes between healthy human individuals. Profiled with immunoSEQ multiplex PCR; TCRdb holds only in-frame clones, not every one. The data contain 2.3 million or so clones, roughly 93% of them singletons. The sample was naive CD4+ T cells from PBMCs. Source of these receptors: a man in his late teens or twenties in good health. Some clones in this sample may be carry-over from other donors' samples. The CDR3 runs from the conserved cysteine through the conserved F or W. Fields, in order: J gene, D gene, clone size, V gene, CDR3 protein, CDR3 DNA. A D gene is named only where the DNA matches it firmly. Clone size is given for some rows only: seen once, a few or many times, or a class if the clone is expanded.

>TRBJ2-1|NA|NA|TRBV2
CASGKGVGGEQFF
TGTGCCAGCGGGAAGGGGGTGGGTGGTGAGCAGTTCTTC
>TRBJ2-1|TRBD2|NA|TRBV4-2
CASSPRTSGNGGEQFF
TGTGCCAGCAGCCCCCGTACTAGCGGGAACGGGGGTGAGCAGTTCTTC
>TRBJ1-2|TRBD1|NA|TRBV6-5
CASSPQGAFGYGYTF
TGTGCCAGCAGTCCCCAGGGGGCGTTTGGCTATGGCTACACCTTC
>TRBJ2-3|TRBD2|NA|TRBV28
CASKSTSGSTDTQYF
TGTGCCAGCAAAAGTACTAGCGGCTCCACAGATACGCAGTATTTT
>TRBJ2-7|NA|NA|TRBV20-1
CSASRAYEQYF
TGCAGTGCTTCCAGAGCCTACGAGCAGTACTTC
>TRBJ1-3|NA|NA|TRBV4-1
CASSQETQALGNTIYF
TGCGCCAGCAGCCAAGAAACCCAAGCCCTTGGAAACACCATATATTTT
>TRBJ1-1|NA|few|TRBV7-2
CASSFHGGTEAFF
TGTGCCAGCAGCTTTCACGGGGGCACTGAAGCTTTCTTT
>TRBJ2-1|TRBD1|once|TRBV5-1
CASSLDLGQYNEQFF
TGCGCCAGCAGCTTGGATTTGGGACAGTACAATGAGCAGTTCTTC
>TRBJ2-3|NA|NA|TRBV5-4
CASSYGAADTQYF
TGTGCCAGCAGCTACGGCGCTGCAGATACGCAGTATTTT
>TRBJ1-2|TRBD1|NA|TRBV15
CATSRDGAGGGYTF
TGTGCCACCAGCAGAGATGGGGCAGGGGGAGGCTACACCTTC
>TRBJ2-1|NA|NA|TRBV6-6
CASSYGGGVHNEQFF
TGTGCCAGCAGTTACGGGGGGGGCGTCCACAATGAGCAGTTCTTC
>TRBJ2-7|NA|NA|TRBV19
CASSAGSSSYEQYF
TGTGCCAGTAGTGCGGGGTCGAGCTCCTACGAGCAGTACTTC
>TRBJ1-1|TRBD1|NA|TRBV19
CASSDDRVLPEAFF
TGTGCCAGTAGTGACGACAGGGTCCTCCCTGAAGCTTTCTTT
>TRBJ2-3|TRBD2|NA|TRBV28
CASSLGGTSSTDTQYF
TGTGCCAGCAGTTTAGGGGGGACTAGCTCCACAGATACGCAGTATTTT
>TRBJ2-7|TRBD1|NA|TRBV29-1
CSVGRGQGVDQYF
TGCAGCGTGGGGAGGGGACAGGGGGTAGATCAGTACTTC
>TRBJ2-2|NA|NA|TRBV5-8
CASRPLARVTGELFF
TGTGCCAGCAGACCCCTGGCCAGGGTTACCGGGGAGCTGTTTTTT
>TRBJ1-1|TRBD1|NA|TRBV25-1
CASSGTGTGDTEAFF
TGTGCCAGCAGTGGTACCGGGACAGGGGACACTGAAGCTTTCTTT
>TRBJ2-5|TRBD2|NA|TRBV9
CASSQAGYETQYF
TGTGCCAGCAGCCAAGCGGGGTATGAGACCCAGTACTTC
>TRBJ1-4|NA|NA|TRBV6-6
CASSLSTGEKLFF
TGTGCCAGCAGTTTATCCACAGGTGAAAAACTGTTTTTT
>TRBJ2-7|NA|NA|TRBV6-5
CASAPGSSYEQYF
TGTGCCAGCGCCCCGGGGTCTTCTTACGAGCAGTACTTC
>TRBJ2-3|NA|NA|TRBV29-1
CSVEGADTQYF
TGCAGCGTTGAAGGGGCAGATACGCAGTATTTT
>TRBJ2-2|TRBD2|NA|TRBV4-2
CASSQEGALAGAPNTGELFF
TGTGCCAGCAGCCAAGAGGGGGCGCTAGCGGGAGCCCCGAACACCGGGGAGCTGTTTTTT
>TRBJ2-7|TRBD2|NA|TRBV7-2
CASSPETSGRQQF
TGTGCCAGCAGCCCCGAGACTAGCGGGAGGCAGCAGTTC
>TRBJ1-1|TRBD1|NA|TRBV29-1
CSVEGTGTGNTEAFF
TGCAGCGTTGAGGGAACCGGGACAGGGAACACTGAAGCTTTCTTT
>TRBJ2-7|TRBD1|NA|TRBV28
CASSPGQSPYEQYF
TGTGCCAGCAGTCCGGGACAGTCCCCCTACGAGCAGTACTTC
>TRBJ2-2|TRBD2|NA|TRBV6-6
CASIAGEALNTGELFF
TGTGCCAGTATAGCGGGGGAGGCCCTGAACACCGGGGAGCTGTTTTTT
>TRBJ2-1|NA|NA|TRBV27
CASSLIRGEQFF
TGTGCCAGCAGTTTAATTAGGGGGGAGCAGTTCTTC
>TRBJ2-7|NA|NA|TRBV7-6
CASSLMSRVVSSYEQYF
TGTGCCAGCAGCTTAATGTCTAGGGTAGTGAGCTCCTACGAGCAGTACTTC
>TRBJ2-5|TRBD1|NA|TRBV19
CASSDRDRGRETQYF
TGTGCCAGTAGTGACCGGGACAGGGGGCGAGAGACCCAGTACTTC
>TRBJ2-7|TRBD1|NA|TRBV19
CASSFQNRGSYEQYF
TGTGCCAGTAGTTTTCAAAACAGGGGAAGCTACGAGCAGTACTTC
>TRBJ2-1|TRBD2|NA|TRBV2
CASSDRLADNEQFF
TGTGCCAGCAGTGACCGACTAGCGGACAATGAGCAGTTCTTC
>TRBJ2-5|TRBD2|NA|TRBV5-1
CASMGGRLQETQYF
TGCGCCAGCATGGGAGGGCGCCTCCAAGAGACCCAGTACTTC
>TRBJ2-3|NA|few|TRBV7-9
CASSLDTQYF
TGTGCCAGCAGCTTAGATACGCAGTATTTT
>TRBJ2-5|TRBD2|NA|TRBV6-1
CASRATSGIKTQYF
TGTGCCAGCAGGGCGACTAGCGGGATAAAGACCCAGTACTTC
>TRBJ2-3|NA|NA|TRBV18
CASSPGWAGADTQYF
TGTGCCAGCTCACCAGGTTGGGCAGGGGCCGATACGCAGTATTTT
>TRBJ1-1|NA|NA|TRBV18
CASSQRGTEAFF
TGTGCCAGCTCACAAAGGGGGACTGAAGCTTTCTTT